Each of the 5 T cell receptor beta chains below was sequenced from the same sample in a study of regulatory T cells in long-lasting Graves disease (dated by TCRdb to the early 2020s). Library prep was done by multiplex PCR. Sequencing used an Illumina HiSeq 4000. To build TCR beta libraries, CDR3 regions were amplified by Arm-PCR using iRepertoire HTBI primers. TCRdb cleaned the public reads at Q25 with fastp, built clones with MiXCR and kept in-frame beta chains. When rows share a CDR3 protein, they turn into one entry using the most common DNA and genes. This sample holds roughly 500,000 distinct CDR3 sequences; roughly a fifth were observed only once. The leading ten clones occupy about 6.6% of the sample. What this sample's time point label stands for: persistent/refractory GD, antithyroid drugs over 5 years with positive TRAb. For both TCR sequencing and RNA sequencing, RNA was extracted from PBMCs in TRIzol.

The sequenced sample was peripheral blood mononuclear cells (PBMCs), obtained when the disease was refractory, from a patient treated with antithyroid drugs. These TCRs come from a female donor with Graves disease.

This chain uses TRBV19 with TRBJ2-5, with 10 positions matching TRBD1. V dropped 4 bases and J dropped 3; count of bases not matched to a gene: 17. The CDR3 is 19 residues long. Germline V gene data show CDR1 as LNHDA and CDR2 as SQIVND (reference sequence). CDR3 nucleotide sequence: TGTGCCAGTAGTACCATCTCGGCGGGGACAGGGGTCTATAAAGAGACCCAGTACTTC. Protein product: CASSTISAGTGVYKETQYF.

This clonotype was counted ten times or more. This chain connects TRBV3-1 to TRBJ1-1; D gene ambiguous. The CDR3 is 13 amino acids. Germline values: CDR1 LGHDT, CDR2 YNNKEL (reference sequence). V was clipped by 0 bases and J by 4 bases, with 6 bases between them. CDR3 in DNA: TGTGCCAGCAGCCAAGAGGAATTCACTGAAGCTTTCTTT. It translates to CASSQEEFTEAFF.

This clonotype has ten or more counts. The chain combines TRBV12-3 or TRBV12-4 with TRBJ2-7; possibly TRBD2 for D (5 bases). The CDR3 is 11 residues long. V was clipped by 6 bases and J by 4 bases, with 7 bases between them. The CDR3 sequence: CASRRDYEQYF. The CDR3 nucleotides are TGTGCCAGCAGGAGGGATTACGAGCAGTACTTC.

In DNA, the CDR3 is TGCGCCAGCAGCCAAGATGCGGCAGGGCTGGAGACCCAGTACTTC. Protein: CASSQDAAGLETQYF. This chain uses TRBV4-1 with TRBJ2-5; possible D gene TRBD1, 5 bases. V shed 0 bases and J shed 5 bases, with 13 bases lying between them. Germline V gene sequence: CDR1 MGHRA, CDR2 YSYEKL. This CDR3 contains 15 residues.

This clonotype was detected a few times. The CDR3 sequence is CATSSSLTGANYGYTF. The CDR3 region has the DNA TGTGCCACCAGCAGTAGCCTGACAGGAGCTAACTATGGCTACACCTTC. The V gene is TRBV15, the J gene TRBJ1-2; D is possibly TRBD1 (6 bases). The CDR3 spans 16 residues. V was trimmed by 3 bases and J by 0 bases, leaving 14 bases between them. Germline assignment: CDR1 LNHNV and CDR2 YYDKDF (reference sequence).